Sequencing of this TCR beta chain was carried out in a study of Graves' ophthalmopathy and Graves' hyperthyroidism. RNA transcripts yielded amplified TCR beta CDR3 regions. HTBI-primed RT-PCR formed the first round, and a multiplex PCR formed the second. TCRdb re-derived calls from the multiplex PCR reads in MiXCR, one entry per CDR3 protein. The sample lists 350,000 or so distinct CDR3 sequences; 17% were seen once. This CDR3 comprises 13 residues. Trimming stripped 5 bases from V and 5 bases from J, with 12 bases between. The germline V gene has CDR1 SNHLY and CDR2 FYNNEI. The chain links TRBV2 to TRBJ1-1; tentative D call: TRBD1 (5 bases). This clonotype was sampled from an adult man with Graves' ophthalmopathy. The material sequenced was peripheral blood. The CDR3 sequence is CASSTGTETEAFF. CDR3 in DNA: TGTGCCAGCAGTACCGGGACTGAAACTGAAGCTTTCTTT.